These 8 T cell receptor beta chains share one sample of origin, sequenced in a study of T-cell reconstitution after alpha-beta-depleted transplantation in children. Unique molecular identifiers were incorporated when the TCRbeta library was constructed. Each CDR3 protein is one row after TCRdb ran MiXCR on the PCR reads. The sample contains a few hundred thousand distinct CDR3 sequences, 25% to 30% of which appear only once. This sample comprised PBMCs, obtained before TCRalphabeta/CD19-depleted stem cell transplant. These receptors were taken from a boy less than two years old with Wiskott-Aldrich syndrome, due to receive a stem cell transplant.

The chain has TRBV20-1 and TRBJ1-1, with TRBD1 as a possible D gene (5 bases). Germline CDR1 is DFQATT and CDR2 is SNEGSKA (reference sequence). The germline V and J ends were trimmed by 5 bases and 10 bases, with 23 bases remaining between them. The CDR3 covers 14 residues. The CDR3 DNA reads TGCAGTGCTGCTATCCCAGGAACGCGGAGGGGAGCTTTCTTT. The encoded protein is CSAAIPGTRRGAFF.

The chain has TRBV27 and TRBJ1-2, with D possibly matching TRBD1 (5 bases). V was pared by 0 bases and J by 2 bases, with 13 bases between. This CDR3 comprises 16 residues. The V gene's germline CDR1 is MNHEY and CDR2 SMNVEV (reference sequence). The CDR3 DNA reads as TGTGCCAGCAGTTTATCGTTTCTGGGGGGGAACTATGGCTACACCTTC. Its protein is CASSLSFLGGNYGYTF.

Details on this clonotype: The junction differs from germline at one of its ends, possibly a read error. The V call is TRBV5-1, the J call TRBJ2-3; the D is unclear. The CDR3 runs to 15 residues. Germline CDR1 is SGHRS and CDR2 is YFSETQ. The CDR3: CAGSLSPQSTDTQYF. The CDR3 DNA reads TGCGCCGGCAGCTTGAGTCCACAGAGCACAGATACGCAGTATTTT. Together with reference TRBV5-1 and TRBJ2-3, the CDR3 gives the full variable domain: KAGVTQTPRYLIKTRGQQVTLSCSPISGHRSVSWYQQTPGQGLQFLFEYFSETQRNKGNFPGRFSGRQFSNSRSEMNVSTLELGDSALYLCAGSLSPQSTDTQYFGPGTRLTVL.

This clonotype was picked up a small number of times. The gene calls are TRBV2 and TRBJ2-1; D might be TRBD1 (6 bases). Germline CDR1 reads SNHLY; CDR2 reads FYNNEI. V was clipped by 1 base and J by 2 bases, with 21 bases between them. The CDR3 contains 19 residues. CDR3 residues: CASSEVPLWGTPPYNEQFF. CDR3 bases: TGTGCCAGCAGTGAAGTCCCGCTATGGGGGACACCACCCTACAATGAGCAGTTCTTC.

This clonotype showed up just once. Here the CDR3 reads CASSFQTALTDTQYF. CDR3 DNA: TGTGCCAGCAGCTTCCAGACAGCTCTCACAGATACGCAGTATTTT. The gene calls are TRBV5-5 and TRBJ2-3, with TRBD1 as a possible D gene (5 bases). Germline CDR1 SGHKS, CDR2 YYEKEE (reference sequence). The CDR3 has 15 amino acids. The V end was cut by 2 bases, the J end by 2 bases, with 12 bases between.

This clonotype was counted at least ten times. The V gene is TRBV5-4, the J gene TRBJ2-2; weak D call: TRBD2 (7 bases). V lost 1 base and J lost 7, with 14 bases in between. CDR3 length equals 15 residues. From germline, CDR1 is SGHNT and CDR2 YYREEE (reference sequence). This chain's CDR3 is CASSLRGGVGGELFF. Written as DNA, the CDR3 is TGTGCCAGCAGCTTGCGAGGGGGGGTTGGCGGGGAGCTGTTTTTT.

In its sample, this clonotype was seen a few times. V and J are TRBV5-1 and TRBJ2-1; TRBD2 agrees at 10 bases. After removal of 4 bases from V and 7 bases from J, the junction contained 14 bases not matched to a gene. The CDR3 extends over 17 amino acids. The V gene's germline CDR1 is SGHRS and CDR2 YFSETQ. The CDR3 DNA follows: TGCGCCAGCAGCCCGCGGAAACTAGCGGGGATTGTTAATGAGCAGTTCTTC. Encoded protein: CASSPRKLAGIVNEQFF.

The rearrangement joins TRBV4-2 to TRBJ2-2, with 9 bases identical to TRBD2. V dropped 1 base and J dropped 0; count of bases not matched to a gene: 3. Germline CDR1 and CDR2: LGHNA and YNFKEQ. This CDR3 contains 17 residues. In DNA form, the CDR3 reads TGTGCCAGCAGCCAAGTTGTAGCGGGGGCGAACACCGGGGAGCTGTTTTTT. It translates to CASSQVVAGANTGELFF.